There are many counts of the clone carrying this T cell receptor beta chain. As yet, its antigen is unknown. This sample is drawn from a study of tumor and adjacent non-tumor tissue in lung cancer. On the study more broadly: Patients were aged roughly 30 to 76, roughly 9 men and a handful of women, stage I to III. Around 4 million productive TCRbeta reads were obtained per sample on average. The study, taken as a whole, reports: Compared with tumor, normal lung showed significantly lower TCR diversity.

V lost 9 bases and J lost 5; bases outside the gene matches: 6. Germline lookup yields CDR1 MNHNS and CDR2 SASEGT. The CDR3 covers 13 residues. Three rounds of nested PCR, following a modified ARM-PCR protocol, produced the TCRbeta library. Each CDR3 protein is one row after TCRdb ran MiXCR on the multiplex PCR reads. Seen here are tens of thousands of distinct CDR3 sequences, over 60% observed once, and the top ten hold around a third. RNA was extracted from bulk tissue without any cell sorting. This non-tumor lung sample came from over 3 cm beyond the tumor edge. This TCR was sampled from an older man with non-small cell lung cancer. Input material: distant non-tumor lung tissue. The genes are TRBV6-1 and TRBJ2-2, with 7 bases identical to TRBD2. This CDR3 reads CASFRGGTGELFF. The CDR3 region has the DNA TGTGCCAGTTTTAGGGGAGGGACCGGGGAGCTGTTTTTT.